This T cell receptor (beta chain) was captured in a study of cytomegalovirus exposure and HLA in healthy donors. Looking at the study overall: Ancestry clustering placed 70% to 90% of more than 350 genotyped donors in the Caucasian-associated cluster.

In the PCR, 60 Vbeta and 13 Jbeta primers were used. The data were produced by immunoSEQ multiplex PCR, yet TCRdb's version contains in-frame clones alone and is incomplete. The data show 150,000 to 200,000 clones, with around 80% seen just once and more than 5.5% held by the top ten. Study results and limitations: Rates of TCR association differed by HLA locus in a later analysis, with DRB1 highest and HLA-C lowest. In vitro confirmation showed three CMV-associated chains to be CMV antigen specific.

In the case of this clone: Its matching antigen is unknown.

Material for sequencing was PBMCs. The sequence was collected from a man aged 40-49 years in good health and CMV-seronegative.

This chain's CDR3 is CASSPNTRDTEAFF. CDR3 nucleotide sequence: TGTGCCAGCTCCCCGAACACGAGGGACACTGAAGCTTTCTTT. J is TRBJ1-1 and V is TRBV18; D unresolved. Per germline, CDR1 KGHSH and CDR2 LQKENI. This CDR3 is built from 14 residues. With 6 bases removed from V and 3 bases from J, the gap between germline ends came to 14 bases.